The 13 T cell receptor beta chains listed next were all sequenced from one sample in a study of OX40 agonist ivuxolimab in advanced cancers. Only in-frame clones appear in the TCRdb table, and some are missing; sequencing was by immunoSEQ multiplex PCR. The table has more than 95,000 clones, around 90% seen once; the top ten hold under 0.8%. Material: CD4+ or CD8+ T cells sorted from blood, obtained in a trial of the OX40 agonist ivuxolimab. Receptor source: an adult with an advanced solid tumor such as melanoma, head and neck, liver or kidney cancer.

This chain uses TRBV19 with TRBJ1-2; the D gene is possibly TRBD1 (5 bases). The V and J ends lost 2 bases and 2 bases respectively, with 12 bases between them. Germline-derived CDR1 and CDR2 are LNHDA and SQIVND (reference sequence). This CDR3 has 15 amino acids. The chain's CDR3 is CASSIPAGRNYGYTF. CDR3 in DNA: TGTGCCAGTAGTATACCTGCGGGGCGGAACTATGGCTACACCTTC.

This sequence joins TRBV5-1 and TRBJ2-1; possible D gene TRBD2, 5 bases. The CDR3 covers 15 residues. Looked up from germline, CDR1 is SGHRS and CDR2 is YFSETQ. V was clipped by 4 bases and J by 0 bases, with 11 bases between them. In nucleotides, the CDR3 is TGCGCCAGCAGCCCGGACTCCAGCTCCTACAATGAGCAGTTCTTC. It codes for CASSPDSSSYNEQFF.

The chain uses TRBV9 and TRBJ2-1; D is ambiguous. Germline CDR1 SGDLS, CDR2 YYNGEE. This CDR3 comprises 12 residues. The germline V and J ends were trimmed by 0 bases and 6 bases, with 4 bases remaining between them. CDR3: CASSVGLNEQFF. In nucleotides, the CDR3 is TGTGCCAGCAGCGTAGGGCTCAATGAGCAGTTCTTC. Drawing the rest from reference TRBV9 and TRBJ2-1, the complete variable domain is DSGVTQTPKHLITATGQRVTLRCSPRSGDLSVYWYQQSLDQGLQFLIQYYNGEERAKGNILERFSAQQFPDLHSELNLSSLELGDSALYFCASSVGLNEQFFGPGTRLTVL.

V gene TRBV19 combines with J gene TRBJ1-4; 9 bases align to TRBD1. Trimming cost V 5 bases and J 7 bases; bases outside gene matches: 5. The CDR3 runs 14 residues. Germline lookup yields CDR1 LNHDA and CDR2 SQIVND (reference sequence). The CDR3 DNA is TGTGCCAGTAGTCAACAGGGGGCCGTTGAAAAACTGTTTTTT. Its translation: CASSQQGAVEKLFF.

The genes are TRBV5-5 and TRBJ2-7; 7 bases match TRBD1. Losses at the gene ends were 4 bases for V and 2 bases for J; bases not matched to a gene: 9. CDR3 size: 15 residues. Germline V CDR1 and CDR2: SGHKS, YYEKEE (reference sequence). CDR3 amino acids: CASSLQGSPAYEQYF. As DNA, the CDR3 is TGTGCCAGCAGCCTACAGGGGTCCCCAGCCTACGAGCAGTACTTC.

The chain links TRBV28 to TRBJ1-2; D remains ambiguous. CDR3 length: 16 amino acids. Germline V gene data show CDR1 as MDHEN and CDR2 as SYDVKM. Trimming took off 2 bases at V and 5 bases at J, with 18 bases between the two ends. The CDR3 DNA reads as TGTGCCAGCAGTTTACCCGGATCGGAAAATTTATATGGCTACACCTTC. Protein product: CASSLPGSENLYGYTF.

The chain employs TRBV5-1 and TRBJ1-5; D is unresolved. Germline V gene lookup returns CDR1 SGHRS and CDR2 YFSETQ. The CDR3 loop spans 15 amino acids. The V and J ends lost 4 bases and 3 bases respectively, with 14 bases between them. Here the CDR3 reads CASSLGPGANQPQHF. The CDR3 coding sequence is TGCGCCAGCAGCCTTGGACCGGGAGCCAATCAGCCCCAGCATTTT. Supplemented by reference TRBV5-1 and TRBJ1-5, the full variable domain reads KAGVTQTPRYLIKTRGQQVTLSCSPISGHRSVSWYQQTPGQGLQFLFEYFSETQRNKGNFPGRFSGRQFSNSRSEMNVSTLELGDSALYLCASSLGPGANQPQHFGDGTRLSIL.

The J gene is TRBJ1-4, the V gene TRBV30; D might be TRBD1 (5 bases). Trimming shortened V by 5 bases and J by 8 bases, and 18 bases separated the two germline ends. Germline V gives CDR1 GTSNPN, CDR2 SVGIG (reference sequence). The CDR3 runs to 14 residues. CDR3 loop: CAWGLGQGGEKLFF. The CDR3 DNA reads as TGTGCCTGGGGACTCGGGCAGGGTGGAGAAAAACTGTTTTTT.

This rearrangement joins TRBV30 to TRBJ1-4; possible D gene TRBD1, 5 bases. CDR1 is GTSNPN and CDR2 is SVGIG in the germline V gene (reference sequence). The ends were cut back, 8 bases at V and 4 bases at J, with 14 bases in the middle. This CDR3 contains 13 residues. CDR3 in amino acids: CATLRGGNEKLFF. The CDR3 DNA sequence: TGTGCCACCCTCCGGGGGGGTAATGAAAAACTGTTTTTT.

This chain uses TRBV5-6 with TRBJ2-7, with D possibly called TRBD1 or TRBD2 (7 bases each). Trimming pared 2 bases from V and 4 bases from J, leaving 25 bases between. This CDR3 has 18 amino acids. The germline gives CDR1 SGHDT, CDR2 YYEEEE. The CDR3 region has the DNA TGTGCCAGCAGCTTAAGCCTCGGACTAGGGGGCCTTCGGTACGAGCAGTACTTC. Its translation is CASSLSLGLGGLRYEQYF.

The V and J genes are TRBV5-1 and TRBJ2-7, with 9 bases fitting TRBD1. With V trimmed by 3 bases and J by 2 bases, 3 bases remained unmatched. The CDR3 spans 14 residues. The germline V gene has CDR1 SGHRS and CDR2 YFSETQ. CDR3 sequence: CASSWTGVTYEQYF. Written as DNA, the CDR3 is TGCGCCAGCAGCTGGACAGGGGTAACCTACGAGCAGTACTTC.

V usage is TRBV5-1 and J usage is TRBJ2-1; the match to TRBD2 covers 8 bases. J lost 3 bases, V lost 0 bases, and 5 bases had no gene match. The V gene's germline CDR1 is SGHRS and CDR2 YFSETQ. This CDR3 is built from 16 residues. CDR3 in DNA: TGCGCCAGCAGCTTGGTTAGCGGGATCCTCTACAATGAGCAGTTCTTC. As protein: CASSLVSGILYNEQFF.

CDR3 coding DNA: TGCAGCGTTGATGCAGGGGGCTATGGAAACACCATATATTTT. It codes for CSVDAGGYGNTIYF. V is TRBV29-1 and J is TRBJ1-3; 8 bases map to TRBD1. The length of the CDR3 is 14 residues. The V and J ends lost 3 bases and 3 bases, in that order; junction bases with no gene match: 4. CDR1 SQVTM and CDR2 ANQGSEA come from the germline V gene.